The 13 T cell receptor beta chains below come from one sample, sequenced in a study of response to subunit inactivated influenza vaccine. A single record per CDR3 protein comes from TCRdb applying MiXCR to the RT-PCR reads. The sample records 150,000 or so distinct CDR3 sequences, around 10% being singletons. Sequenced here: CD8+ T cells sorted from PBMCs, sampled less than 30 months after vaccination. These receptors originate from a man between 50 and 70 years old who received an inactivated influenza vaccine.

This clonotype has more than one count but fewer than ten. The chain carries TRBV5-6 and TRBJ2-7; TRBD2 aligns across 13 bases. Germline trimming cut 4 bases from V and 11 bases from J; bases unmatched to any gene: 12. The CDR3 consists of 15 residues. Per germline, CDR1 SGHDT and CDR2 YYEEEE. In DNA, the CDR3 is TGTGCCAGCAGCGACTTGGGACTAGCGGGGCGAGGGGAGTACTTC. It translates to CASSDLGLAGRGEYF.

This clonotype was seen a few times. The chain carries TRBV27 and TRBJ2-3, with D possibly TRBD1 on 6 matching bases. CDR3 length: 14 amino acids. Per the germline V gene, CDR1 is MNHEY and CDR2 is SMNVEV (reference sequence). The germline V and J ends were trimmed by 6 bases and 0 bases, with 10 bases remaining between them. CDR3 sequence (DNA): TGTGCCAGCAGCCTCGACAGGAGCACAGATACGCAGTATTTT. This sequence encodes CASSLDRSTDTQYF.

This clonotype was seen many times. The chain uses TRBV7-3 and TRBJ1-6; no clear D gene. Germline loops: CDR1 SGHTA, CDR2 FQGTGA. CDR3 length equals 14 residues. V lost 3 bases and J lost 9, with 12 bases in between. CDR3 sequence (DNA): TGTGCCAGCAGCTTGACCGTTGAGGGTTCACCCCTCCACTTT. Encoded protein: CASSLTVEGSPLHF.

This chain uses TRBV12-3 or TRBV12-4 with TRBJ2-3; 10 nucleotides line up with TRBD1. CDR3 length: 17 amino acids. The trim removed 4 bases at V and 3 bases at J, leaving 10 bases unmatched. As DNA, the CDR3 is TGTGCCAGCAGTTGCGCGCTCTGGGACAGGGGAACAGATACGCAGTATTTT. Residues: CASSCALWDRGTDTQYF.

This clonotype was seen a handful of times. V is TRBV25-1 and J is TRBJ2-2, with 9 nucleotides matching TRBD1. CDR1 MGHDK and CDR2 SYGVNS come from the germline V gene. The CDR3 has 16 residues. V was clipped by 3 bases and J by 0 bases; unmatched bases: 2. CDR3 loop: CASSDWDRANTGELFF. The CDR3 DNA is TGTGCCAGCAGTGATTGGGACAGGGCGAACACCGGGGAGCTGTTTTTT. Full variable domain (outside the CDR3, taken from reference TRBV25-1 and TRBJ2-2): EADIYQTPRYLVIGTGKKITLECSQTMGHDKMYWYQQDPGMELHLIHYSYGVNSTEKGDLSSESTVSRIRTEHFPLTLESARPSHTSQYLCASSDWDRANTGELFFGEGSRLTVL.

A note on this clonotype: Since a much larger clone is just one base distant, this may be a read error. The chain uses TRBV24-1 and TRBJ1-6; D is undetermined. Looked up from germline, CDR1 is KGHDR and CDR2 is SFDVKD. The CDR3 has 12 residues. The V end was cut by 5 bases, the J end by 7 bases, with 5 bases between. CDR3 nucleotide sequence: TGTGCCACCAGTGCGGGGAATTCACCCCTCCACTTT. It yields the protein CATSAGNSPLHF.

A few counts support this clonotype. The J gene is TRBJ2-7, the V gene TRBV7-9, with D perhaps given as TRBD1 or TRBD2 (5 bases each). The CDR3 has 12 amino acids. Germline loops: CDR1 SEHNR, CDR2 FQNEAQ (reference sequence). Trimming removed 6 bases at V and 3 bases at J, with 9 bases between. The CDR3 coding sequence is TGTGCCAGCAGTTATGGGGGCTACGAGCAGTACTTC. Translation gives CASSYGGYEQYF.

CDR3 nucleotides: TGTGCCAGCAGTGGGGTAGCGGACAATGAGCAGTTCTTC. Amino acids: CASSGVADNEQFF. The chain carries TRBV2 and TRBJ2-1; weak D call: TRBD2 (6 bases). V was pared by 4 bases and J by 5 bases, with 9 bases between. The CDR3 extends over 13 amino acids. CDR1 and CDR2 (germline): SNHLY, FYNNEI.

This clonotype was seen a few times. The chain uses TRBV7-9 and TRBJ2-7; D perhaps matches TRBD1 (5 bases). The CDR3 runs to 14 residues. Trimming pared 4 bases from V and 4 bases from J, leaving 14 bases between. Germline V gives CDR1 SEHNR, CDR2 FQNEAQ (reference sequence). The CDR3 region is CASSWGRGQYEQYF. The CDR3 nucleotides read TGTGCCAGCAGCTGGGGAAGGGGTCAGTACGAGCAGTACTTC.

The V gene is TRBV7-9, the J gene TRBJ2-5; no definite D call. The CDR3 is 12 residues long. Germline V CDR1 and CDR2: SEHNR, FQNEAQ (reference sequence). V was pared by 5 bases and J by 5 bases, with 9 bases between. The DNA for the CDR3 is TGTGCCAGCAGCCCAGACGCGGAGACCCAGTACTTC. It codes for CASSPDAETQYF.

The chain employs TRBV5-5 and TRBJ2-6; D unclear. The CDR3 is 15 residues long. The germline V and J ends were trimmed by 2 bases and 5 bases, with 11 bases remaining between them. Looked up from germline, CDR1 is SGHKS and CDR2 is YYEKEE (reference sequence). The CDR3 nucleotides are TGTGCCAGCAGCTTAGAGGTTTCCAGGGCCAACGTCCTGACTTTC. This codes for CASSLEVSRANVLTF.

At least ten counts were recorded for this clonotype. The rearrangement uses TRBV7-6 and TRBJ1-3; D not certain. This CDR3 is 12 amino acids long. Germline V CDR1 and CDR2: SGHVS, FNYEAQ. Trimming took 2 bases from V and 11 from J, leaving 10 bases between them. CDR3 DNA: TGTGCCAGCAGCTTAAGTCCATTTTCCATATATTTT. It codes for CASSLSPFSIYF.

The chain uses TRBV29-1 and TRBJ2-2; D unclear. From germline, CDR1 is SQVTM and CDR2 ANQGSEA. This CDR3 has 11 amino acids. With 4 bases removed from V and 3 bases from J, the gap between germline ends came to 3 bases. The CDR3 region has the DNA TGCAGCGTTGTTGACACCGGGGAGCTGTTTTTT. The encoded protein is CSVVDTGELFF.